A selection of T cell receptor beta chains follows, all from one sample in a study of vaccination and CD4 T cells after COVID-19. From the PCR reads, TCRdb called clonotypes with MiXCR, one entry per CDR3 protein. There are 8,000 or so distinct CDR3 sequences in the sample; 20% to 25% occur only once, and roughly 21% lies in the top ten. Antigens for these TCRs are unknown. The sample consisted of CD4+ T cells from blood, cultured in vitro, taken after SARS-CoV-2 vaccination. The receptors derive from a human donor who had recovered from COVID-19. Each CDR3 is given with its conserved first and last residue. A D gene is named only where the DNA matches it firmly. Not all rows give a size; the values are once, few, many and, for expanded clones, a class.

>TRBJ2-1|TRBV20-1|TRBD2|17|few
CSARGTSGRGYYNEQFF
TGCAGTGCTAGAGGGACTAGCGGGAGAGGGTACTACAATGAGCAGTTCTTC
>TRBJ2-7|TRBV7-7|NA|14|NA
CASSLDRDSYEQYF
TGTGCCAGCAGCTTAGACAGGGATAGCTACGAGCAGTACTTC
>TRBJ2-1|TRBV20-1|NA|14|once
CSAYGGYSYNEQFF
TGCAGTGCCTATGGGGGTTATTCCTACAATGAGCAGTTCTTC
>TRBJ1-6|TRBV10-3|NA|15|few
CAISESKAGVSPLHF
TGTGCCATCAGTGAGTCGAAGGCAGGGGTTTCACCCCTCCACTTT
>TRBJ1-5|TRBV6-1|NA|15|medium-sized
CASSQGWGPNQPQHF
TGTGCCAGCAGCCAGGGGTGGGGGCCGAATCAGCCCCAGCATTTT
>TRBJ2-6|TRBV6-2/TRBV6-3|NA|15|NA
CASSDRTSGANVLTF
TGTGCCAGCAGTGATAGGACCTCTGGGGCCAACGTCCTGACTTTC
>TRBJ1-5|TRBV20-1|NA|15|NA
CSAAQIKTTNQPQHF
TGCAGTGCCGCCCAAATAAAGACAACCAATCAGCCCCAGCATTTT
>TRBJ2-4|TRBV6-5|NA|15|NA
CASSYSSGEGDIQYF
TGTGCCAGCAGTTACTCGTCCGGGGAAGGTGACATTCAGTACTTC
>TRBJ2-1|TRBV20-1|NA|13|few
CSARPSSYNEQFF
TGCAGTGCTAGACCTTCTTCCTACAATGAGCAGTTCTTC
>TRBJ1-1|TRBV10-3|NA|13|medium-sized
CAIRGGQNTEAFF
TGTGCCATCAGGGGGGGACAGAACACTGAAGCTTTCTTT
>TRBJ1-2|TRBV19|TRBD1|14|medium-sized
CASSPTGGDYGYTF
TGTGCCAGTAGTCCGACAGGGGGAGACTATGGCTACACCTTC
>TRBJ2-1|TRBV19|NA|13|NA
CASSIGPGDEQFF
TGTGCCAGTAGTATAGGTCCAGGAGATGAGCAGTTCTTC
>TRBJ1-6|TRBV20-1|TRBD1|15|medium-sized
CSAHSTVAGGSPLHF
TGCAGTGCTCATTCAACTGTGGCAGGGGGTTCACCCCTCCACTTT
>TRBJ2-1|TRBV6-2/TRBV6-3|TRBD1|17|NA
CASSLHPGTGGWDEQFF
TGTGCCAGCAGTCTACATCCCGGGACAGGGGGTTGGGATGAGCAGTTCTTC
>TRBJ2-5|TRBV29-1|TRBD1|14|few
CSVVQTGTQETQYF
TGCAGCGTAGTCCAGACAGGGACCCAAGAGACCCAGTACTTC
>TRBJ2-6|TRBV7-2|NA|17|few
CASSFIRGAPGANVLTF
TGTGCCAGCAGCTTCATCAGGGGCGCGCCTGGGGCCAACGTCCTGACTTTC
>TRBJ2-1|TRBV27|NA|16|medium-sized
CASTPRQQVVGNEQFF
TGTGCCAGCACCCCGCGGCAACAGGTGGTTGGCAATGAGCAGTTCTTC
>TRBJ2-7|TRBV7-2|NA|12|medium-sized
CASSPMAREQYF
TGTGCCAGCAGCCCCATGGCCCGAGAGCAGTACTTC
>TRBJ2-1|TRBV19|TRBD2|13|few
CASSLGEGREQFF
TGTGCCAGTAGTTTGGGGGAGGGCCGTGAGCAGTTCTTC
>TRBJ2-6|TRBV7-3|NA|16|NA
CASSLRGRSGANVLTF
TGTGCCAGCAGCTTACGGGGGAGATCTGGGGCCAACGTCCTGACTTTC
>TRBJ1-5|TRBV6-1|TRBD1|13|medium-sized
CASSGTENQPQHF
TGTGCCAGCAGCGGGACAGAGAATCAGCCCCAGCATTTT
>TRBJ1-2|TRBV6-5|TRBD1|14|medium-sized
CASSYRTGNYGYTF
TGTGCCAGCAGTTATAGGACAGGGAACTATGGCTACACCTTC
>TRBJ1-5|TRBV6-1|NA|12|NA
CASTSGDQPQHF
TGTGCCAGCACGAGTGGGGATCAGCCCCAGCATTTT
>TRBJ2-7|TRBV28|NA|13|NA
CASLSFTPYEQYF
TGTGCCAGCCTATCATTCACCCCCTACGAGCAGTACTTC
>TRBJ2-2|TRBV6-1|NA|14|NA
CASRETRNTGELFF
TGTGCCAGTAGGGAAACACGGAACACCGGGGAGCTGTTTTTT
>TRBJ2-7|TRBV4-3|TRBD1|16|medium-sized
CASSNIGQGGKYEQYF
TGCGCCAGCAGCAATATCGGACAGGGCGGCAAGTACGAGCAGTACTTC
>TRBJ2-1|TRBV10-1|NA|16|few
CASSESGLGRYNEQFF
TGCGCCAGCAGTGAGTCGGGGTTAGGGCGTTACAATGAGCAGTTCTTC
>TRBJ2-3|TRBV27|NA|13|NA
CASSLWGADTQYF
TGTGCCAGCAGTTTATGGGGCGCAGATACGCAGTATTTT
>TRBJ1-2|TRBV27|TRBD1|14|few
CASSSTGGADGYTF
TGTGCCAGCAGTTCAACAGGGGGGGCGGATGGCTACACCTTC
>TRBJ2-7|TRBV25-1|NA|13|few
CASSGSSSYEQYF
TGTGCCAGCAGTGGCAGTAGCTCCTACGAGCAGTACTTC
>TRBJ1-2|TRBV20-1|NA|15|few
CSARDEPTGRSGYTF
TGCAGTGCTAGAGATGAGCCCACAGGCAGGTCCGGCTACACCTTC
>TRBJ2-1|TRBV6-1|TRBD1|12|few
CASSPDRTEQFF
TGTGCCAGCAGTCCGGACAGGACCGAGCAGTTCTTC
>TRBJ2-6|TRBV28|NA|16|few
CASTRGPSSGANVLTF
TGTGCCAGCACGCGGGGCCCAAGCTCTGGGGCCAACGTCCTGACTTTC
>TRBJ2-7|TRBV6-1|TRBD1|15|few
CASSDSGTVSYEQYF
TGTGCCAGCAGTGACTCCGGGACAGTTAGCTACGAGCAGTACTTC
>TRBJ2-7|TRBV5-1|NA|13|NA
CASSLSGFDEQYF
TGCGCCAGCAGCTTGTCGGGGTTCGACGAGCAGTACTTC
>TRBJ1-5|TRBV7-9|NA|15|medium-sized
CASSLAGGTNQPQHF
TGTGCCAGCAGCTTAGCTGGGGGAACTAATCAGCCCCAGCATTTT
>TRBJ2-7|TRBV6-2/TRBV6-3|NA|11|NA
CASRHQGGQYF
TGTGCCAGCAGACACCAGGGGGGGCAGTACTTC
>TRBJ2-1|TRBV20-1|NA|15|medium-sized
CSARAPQRAYNEQFF
TGCAGTGCTAGGGCCCCGCAGCGCGCCTACAATGAGCAGTTCTTC
>TRBJ1-1|TRBV7-2|NA|16|NA
CASSLRRRGVNTEAFF
TGTGCCAGCAGCTTAAGGCGGCGGGGAGTGAACACTGAAGCTTTCTTT
>TRBJ1-1|TRBV20-1|TRBD1|15|NA
CSADGTAPRNTEAFF
TGCAGTGCGGACGGGACAGCTCCTCGGAACACTGAAGCTTTCTTT
>TRBJ2-3|TRBV27|NA|11|medium-sized
CASSLGDTQYF
TGTGCCAGCAGTTTAGGGGATACGCAGTATTTT
>TRBJ2-7|TRBV18|NA|14|medium-sized
CASSPREVDYEQYF
TGTGCCAGCTCACCACGGGAAGTAGACTACGAGCAGTACTTC
>TRBJ1-1|TRBV28|TRBD1|15|NA
CASSRGGQGWFYAFF
TGTGCCAGCAGTCGAGGGGGACAGGGATGGTTTTACGCTTTCTTT